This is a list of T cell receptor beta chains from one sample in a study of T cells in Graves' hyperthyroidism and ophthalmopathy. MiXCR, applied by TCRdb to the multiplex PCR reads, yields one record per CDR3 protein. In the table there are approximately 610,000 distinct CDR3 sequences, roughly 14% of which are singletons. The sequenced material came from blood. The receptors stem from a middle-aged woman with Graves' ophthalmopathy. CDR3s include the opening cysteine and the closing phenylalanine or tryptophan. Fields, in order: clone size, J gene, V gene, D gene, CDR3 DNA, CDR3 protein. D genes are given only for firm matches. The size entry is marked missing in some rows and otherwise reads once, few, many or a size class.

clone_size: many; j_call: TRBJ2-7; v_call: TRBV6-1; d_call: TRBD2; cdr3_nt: TGTGCCAGCAGAGAATTAGCGGGAGTGGGGGAGCAGTACTTC; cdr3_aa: CASRELAGVGEQYF
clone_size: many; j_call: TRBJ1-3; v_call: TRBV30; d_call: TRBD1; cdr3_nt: TGTGCCTGGAGCGCTACTTCAGGGGGCTCTGGAAACACCATATATTTT; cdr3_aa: CAWSATSGGSGNTIYF
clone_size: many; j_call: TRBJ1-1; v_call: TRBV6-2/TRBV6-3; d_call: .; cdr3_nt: TGTGCCAGCAGTTTTCAGGACGGAGACACTGAAGCTTTCTTT; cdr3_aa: CASSFQDGDTEAFF
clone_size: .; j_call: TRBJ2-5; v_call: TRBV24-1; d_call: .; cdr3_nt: TGTGCCACCAGTGGGACTATGAGGCAAGAGACCCAGTACTTC; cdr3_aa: CATSGTMRQETQYF
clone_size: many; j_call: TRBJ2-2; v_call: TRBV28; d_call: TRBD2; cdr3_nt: TGTGCCAGCAGTTTATTAGCGGGGGGGAGCACCGGGGAGCTGTTTTTT; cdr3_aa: CASSLLAGGSTGELFF
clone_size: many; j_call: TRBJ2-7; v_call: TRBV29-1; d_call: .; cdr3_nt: TGCAGCGGTCTGCGGGATCATTGGGAGCAGTACTTC; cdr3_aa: CSGLRDHWEQYF
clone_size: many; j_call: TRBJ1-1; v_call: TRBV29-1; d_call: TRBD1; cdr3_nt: TGCAGCGTTGACCGACAGGGAGCTGAAGCTTTCTTT; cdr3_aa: CSVDRQGAEAFF
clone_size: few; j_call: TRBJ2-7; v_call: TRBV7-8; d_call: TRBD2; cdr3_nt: TGTGCCAGCAGCTCGCTTAACATGGCGGGAGCCTCCTACGAGCAGTACTTC; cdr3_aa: CASSSLNMAGASYEQYF
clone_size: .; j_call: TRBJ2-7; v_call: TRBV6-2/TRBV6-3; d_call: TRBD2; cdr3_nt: TGTGCCAGCGGCGGAGGGACTAGCGGCTACGAGCAGTACTTC; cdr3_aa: CASGGGTSGYEQYF
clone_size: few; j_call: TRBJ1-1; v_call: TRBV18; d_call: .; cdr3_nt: TGTGCCAGCTCACCTCAAAGAGGGTCTGAAGCTTTCTTT; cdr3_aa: CASSPQRGSEAFF